This T cell receptor (beta chain) was identified in a study of blood T cell repertoires in COVID-19. Before being deemed recovered, Cohort 3 donors had two negative PCRs, clearance, or symptom resolution. Under the authors' procedure: It was from reference gene primer amplification that nucleated cell counts were estimated. Only in-frame clones appear in the TCRdb table, and some are missing; sequencing was by immunoSEQ multiplex PCR. V and J calls and clone size follow that table, whereas D and trimming were derived from the DNA. This sample has 180,000 or so clones, with 80% to 85% found just once. The germline V gene encodes CDR1 LGHNA and CDR2 YNFKEQ. The CDR3 runs 16 residues. V lost 1 base and J 5 bases, leaving 15 bases between the germline ends.

The chain couples TRBV4-2 to TRBJ2-1; no clear D gene. The TCR was taken from a man aged 35-49 years who had recovered from COVID-19. What was sequenced was PBMCs or T cells enriched from blood (not recorded which). The CDR3 nucleotides read TGTGCCAGCAGCCAAGTTCGGTCCCTCTTCAACAATGAGCAGTTCTTC. It encodes CASSQVRSLFNNEQFF.